This TCR beta chain was profiled in a study of glioma-infiltrating T cells after dendritic cell vaccination. This CDR3 comprises 18 residues. Germline loops: CDR1 SGHVS, CDR2 FNYEAQ. V lost 4 bases and J lost 1; bases outside the gene matches: 6. Using immunoSEQ multiplex PCR, the repertoire was profiled, and TCRdb retains in-frame clones only, with some absent. The sample contains some 78,000 clones, around 85% of which appear only once. As for this clone: Its antigen is as yet unknown.

The time point denotes: after dendritic cell vaccination, including at tumor progression/relapse. No glioblastoma patient carried an isocitrate dehydrogenase mutation. Whole-study results and caveats: Few patients contributed both blood and tumor specimens.

The source is a human donor with glioblastoma. Sequences were derived from blood, sampled after dendritic cell vaccination. This chain joins TRBV7-6 and TRBJ2-1, with 14 bases lining up with TRBD2. CDR3 nucleotides: TGTGCCAGCAGCTCGACTAGCGGGGGGGCCAATTCCTACAATGAGCAGTTCTTC. Amino acids: CASSSTSGGANSYNEQFF.